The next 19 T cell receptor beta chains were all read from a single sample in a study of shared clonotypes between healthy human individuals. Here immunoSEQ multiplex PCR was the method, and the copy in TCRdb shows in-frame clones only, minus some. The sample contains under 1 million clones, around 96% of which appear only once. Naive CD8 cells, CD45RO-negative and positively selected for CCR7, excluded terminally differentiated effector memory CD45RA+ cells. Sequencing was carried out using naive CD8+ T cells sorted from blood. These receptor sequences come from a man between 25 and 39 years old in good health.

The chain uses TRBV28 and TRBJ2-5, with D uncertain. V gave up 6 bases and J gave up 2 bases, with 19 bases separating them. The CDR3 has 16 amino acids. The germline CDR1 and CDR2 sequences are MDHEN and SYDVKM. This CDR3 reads CASSPSQEPGQETQYF. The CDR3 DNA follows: TGTGCCAGCAGCCCGTCCCAAGAGCCCGGGCAAGAGACCCAGTACTTC.

The CDR3 region is CASSQGLAGGIYEQYF. CDR3 nucleotide sequence: TGCGCCAGCAGCCAAGGTTTGGCGGGAGGAATCTACGAGCAGTACTTC. The chain has TRBV4-3 and TRBJ2-7, with 8 bases fitting TRBD2. J gave up 3 bases and V 1 base, and 8 bases lay outside the gene matches. CDR1 and CDR2 (germline): LGHNA, YSLEER. CDR3 length: 16 residues.

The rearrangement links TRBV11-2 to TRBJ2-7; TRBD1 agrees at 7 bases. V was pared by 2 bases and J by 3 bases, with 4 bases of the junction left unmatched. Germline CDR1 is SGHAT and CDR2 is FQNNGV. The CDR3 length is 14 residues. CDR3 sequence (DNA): TGTGCCAGCAGCTTATTTACAGGGGACTACGAGCAGTACTTC. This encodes CASSLFTGDYEQYF.

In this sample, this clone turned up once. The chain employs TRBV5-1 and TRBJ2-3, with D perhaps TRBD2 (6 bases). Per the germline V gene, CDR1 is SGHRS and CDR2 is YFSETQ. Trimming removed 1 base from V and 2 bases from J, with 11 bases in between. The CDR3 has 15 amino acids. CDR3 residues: CASSLKLAATDTQYF. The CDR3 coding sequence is TGCGCCAGCAGCTTGAAACTAGCTGCCACAGATACGCAGTATTTT.

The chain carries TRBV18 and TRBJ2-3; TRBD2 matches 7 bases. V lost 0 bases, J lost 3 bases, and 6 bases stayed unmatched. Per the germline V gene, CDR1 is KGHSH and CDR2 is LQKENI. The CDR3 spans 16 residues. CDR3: CASSPPGGRETDTQYF. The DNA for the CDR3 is TGTGCCAGCTCACCACCTGGTGGGAGGGAGACAGATACGCAGTATTTT.

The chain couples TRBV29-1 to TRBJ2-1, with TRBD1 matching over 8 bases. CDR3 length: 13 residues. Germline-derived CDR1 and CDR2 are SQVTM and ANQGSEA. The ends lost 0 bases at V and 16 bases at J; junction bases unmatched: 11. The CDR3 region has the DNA TGCAGCGTTGAAGACAGCTACAGGGGGAGGTATTTCTTC. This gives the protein CSVEDSYRGRYFF.

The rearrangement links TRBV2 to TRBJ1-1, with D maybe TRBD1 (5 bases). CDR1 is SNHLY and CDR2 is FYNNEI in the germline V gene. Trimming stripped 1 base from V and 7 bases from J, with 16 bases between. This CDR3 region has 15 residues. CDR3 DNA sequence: TGTGCCAGCAGTGAAGGGGGCAGCCCGGGTTTTGAAGCTTTCTTT. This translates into CASSEGGSPGFEAFF.

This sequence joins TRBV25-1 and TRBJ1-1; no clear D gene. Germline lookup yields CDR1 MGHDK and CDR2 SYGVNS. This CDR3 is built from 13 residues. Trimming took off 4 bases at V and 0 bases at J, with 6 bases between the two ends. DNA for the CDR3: TGTGCCAGCAGTGTCGGAGTGAACACTGAAGCTTTCTTT. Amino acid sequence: CASSVGVNTEAFF.

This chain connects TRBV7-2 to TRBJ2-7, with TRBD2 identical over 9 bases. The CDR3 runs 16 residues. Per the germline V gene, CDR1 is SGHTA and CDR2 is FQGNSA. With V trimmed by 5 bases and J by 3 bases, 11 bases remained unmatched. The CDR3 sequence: CASSPALAGRVYEQYF. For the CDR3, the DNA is TGTGCCAGCAGCCCCGCCCTAGCGGGAAGGGTCTACGAGCAGTACTTC.

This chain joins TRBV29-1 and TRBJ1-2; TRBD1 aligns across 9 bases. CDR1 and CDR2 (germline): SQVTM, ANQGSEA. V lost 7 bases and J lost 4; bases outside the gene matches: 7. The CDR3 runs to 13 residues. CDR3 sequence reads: CSAQDRGVYGYTF. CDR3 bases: TGCAGCGCCCAGGACAGGGGTGTCTATGGCTACACCTTC.

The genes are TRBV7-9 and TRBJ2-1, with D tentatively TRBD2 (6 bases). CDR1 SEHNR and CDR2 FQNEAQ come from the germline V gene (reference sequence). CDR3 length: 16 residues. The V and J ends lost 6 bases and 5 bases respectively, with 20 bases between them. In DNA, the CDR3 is TGTGCCAGCAGAGACGAGCCGGGACTCACAAACAATGAGCAGTTCTTC. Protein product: CASRDEPGLTNNEQFF.

Written as DNA, the CDR3 is TGTGCCAGCAGCTTAACTTGGGAGGGCTACACCTTC. This gives the protein CASSLTWEGYTF. This rearrangement joins TRBV5-5 to TRBJ1-2, with D uncertain. CDR3 size: 12 residues. V dropped 2 bases and J dropped 8 bases, with 10 bases sitting between them. Germline CDR1 SGHKS, CDR2 YYEKEE (reference sequence).

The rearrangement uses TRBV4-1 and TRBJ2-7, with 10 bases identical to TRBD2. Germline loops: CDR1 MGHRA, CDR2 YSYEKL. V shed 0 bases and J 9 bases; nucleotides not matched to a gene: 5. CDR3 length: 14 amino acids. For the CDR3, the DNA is TGCGCCAGCAGCCAAGACACTAGCGGGATCGGGCAGTACTTC. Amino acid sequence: CASSQDTSGIGQYF.

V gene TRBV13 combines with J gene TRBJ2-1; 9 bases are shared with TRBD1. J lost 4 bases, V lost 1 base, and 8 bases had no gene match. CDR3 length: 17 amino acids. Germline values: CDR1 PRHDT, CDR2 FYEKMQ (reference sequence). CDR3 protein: CASSLDQGQGPYNEQFF. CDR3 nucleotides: TGTGCCAGCAGCTTAGACCAAGGACAGGGGCCTTACAATGAGCAGTTCTTC.

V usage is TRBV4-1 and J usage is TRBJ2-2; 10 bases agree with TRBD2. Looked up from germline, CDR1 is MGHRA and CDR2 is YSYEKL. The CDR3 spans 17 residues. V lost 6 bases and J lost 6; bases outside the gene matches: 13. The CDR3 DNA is TGCGCCAGCAGGCAAAGGGAACTAGCGGGAACCCCCGGGGAGCTGTTTTTT. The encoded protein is CASRQRELAGTPGELFF.

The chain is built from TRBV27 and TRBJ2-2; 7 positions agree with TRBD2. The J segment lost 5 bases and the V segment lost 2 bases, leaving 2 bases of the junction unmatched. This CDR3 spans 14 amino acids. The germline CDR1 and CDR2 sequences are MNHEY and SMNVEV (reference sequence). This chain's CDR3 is CASSLRRETGELFF. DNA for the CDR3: TGTGCCAGCAGTTTAAGGCGGGAGACCGGGGAGCTGTTTTTT.

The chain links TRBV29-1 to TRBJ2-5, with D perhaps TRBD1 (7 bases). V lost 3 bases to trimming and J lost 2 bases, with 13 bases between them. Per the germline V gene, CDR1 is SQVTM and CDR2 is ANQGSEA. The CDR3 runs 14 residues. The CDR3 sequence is CSVDAGGRQETQYF. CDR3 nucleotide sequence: TGCAGCGTTGATGCAGGGGGGCGGCAAGAGACCCAGTACTTC. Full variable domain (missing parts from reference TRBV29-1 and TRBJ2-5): SAVISQKPSRDICQRGTSLTIQCQVDSQVTMMFWYRQQPGQSLTLIATANQGSEATYESGFVIDKFPISRPNLTFSTLTVSNMSPEDSSIYLCSVDAGGRQETQYFGPGTRLLVL.

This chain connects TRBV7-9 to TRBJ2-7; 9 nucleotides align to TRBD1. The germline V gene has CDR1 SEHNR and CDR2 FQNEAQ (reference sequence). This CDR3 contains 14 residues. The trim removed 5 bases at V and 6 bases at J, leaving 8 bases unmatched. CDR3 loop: CASSPGTGFSEQYF. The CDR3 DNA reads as TGTGCCAGCAGCCCCGGGACAGGGTTTTCCGAGCAGTACTTC.

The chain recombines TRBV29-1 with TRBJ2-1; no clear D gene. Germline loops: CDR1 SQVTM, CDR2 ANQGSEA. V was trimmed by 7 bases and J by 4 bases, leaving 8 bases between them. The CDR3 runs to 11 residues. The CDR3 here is CSAMGYNEQFF. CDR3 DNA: TGCAGCGCGATGGGGTACAATGAGCAGTTCTTC.